This T cell receptor beta chain was sequenced for a study of T cells after posttransplantation cyclophosphamide. Generated by immunoSEQ multiplex PCR, the TCRdb table keeps only in-frame clones and is missing some. Of roughly 5,000 clones listed, roughly 87% were seen once; the top ten hold roughly 26%. Methotrexate plus calcineurin inhibitor accompanied controls' myeloablative marrow transplants; sampling was 1 year later. From germline, CDR1 is LGHNA and CDR2 YSLEER. With 0 bases removed from V and 2 bases from J, the gap between germline ends came to 7 bases. This CDR3 is 14 amino acids long. The V gene is TRBV4-3, the J gene TRBJ1-1; D is unclear. This TCR came from a male patient aged 40-50 years who received an allogeneic stem cell transplant from an unrelated donor, was CMV-positive, and had chronic GVHD only. Some T cells may possibly be graft donor cells. Sequenced here: PBMCs, sampled after an allogeneic stem cell transplant with a calcineurin inhibitor and methotrexate. CDR3 in amino acids: CASSQDWSNTEAFF. DNA for the CDR3: TGCGCCAGCAGCCAAGATTGGAGCAACACTGAAGCTTTCTTT.